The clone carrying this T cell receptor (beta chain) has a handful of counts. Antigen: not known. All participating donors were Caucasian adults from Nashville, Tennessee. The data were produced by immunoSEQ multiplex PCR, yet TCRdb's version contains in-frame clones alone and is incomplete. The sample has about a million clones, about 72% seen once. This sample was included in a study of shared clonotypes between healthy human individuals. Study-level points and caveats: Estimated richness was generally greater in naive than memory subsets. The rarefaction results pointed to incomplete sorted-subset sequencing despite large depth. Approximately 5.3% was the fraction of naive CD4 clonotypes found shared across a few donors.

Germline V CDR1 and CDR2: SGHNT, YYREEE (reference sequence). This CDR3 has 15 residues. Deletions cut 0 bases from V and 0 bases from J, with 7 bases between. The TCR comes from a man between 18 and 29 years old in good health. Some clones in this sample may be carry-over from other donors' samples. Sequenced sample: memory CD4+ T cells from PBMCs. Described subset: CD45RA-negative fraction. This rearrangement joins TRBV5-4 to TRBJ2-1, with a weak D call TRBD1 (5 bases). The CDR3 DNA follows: TGTGCCAGCAGCTTGGGGGGCGACTCCTACAATGAGCAGTTCTTC. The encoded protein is CASSLGGDSYNEQFF.